This T cell receptor beta chain was retrieved from a study of Graves' ophthalmopathy and Graves' hyperthyroidism. Findings and limits, study-wide: Using a 13-signature model, the authors split ophthalmopathy from stable hyperthyroidism, with just under 90% sensitivity and 81.08% specificity. Most thyroid clonotypes expanded beyond 0.001 frequency were also found in blood.

This clonotype was seen repeatedly, ten times or more. Its target is unknown. The V gene lost 5 bases and the J gene lost 2 bases, with 18 bases spanning the gap. Germline CDR1 is SGHAT and CDR2 is FQNNGV. This CDR3 region has 17 residues. RNA served as the template for amplifying TCR beta CDR3 regions. Investigators did first-round RT-PCR with HTBI primers, then second-round multiplex PCR. TCRdb passed the multiplex PCR reads through MiXCR, listing each CDR3 protein once. The table has nearly 400,000 distinct CDR3 sequences, about 18% seen once; the top ten hold around 1.5%. Moderate-to-severe activity, with CAS ≥3, NOSPECS ≥4 and duration under 3 months, characterized the donors with ophthalmopathy.

Source material: peripheral blood. The source of this sequence is a woman between 18 and 29 years old with Graves' ophthalmopathy. The chain is built from TRBV11-2 and TRBJ2-2, with D possibly being TRBD2 (6 bases). The CDR3 is CASSPRTALANTGELFF. CDR3 nucleotide sequence: TGTGCCAGCAGCCCACGAACGGCACTAGCCAACACCGGGGAGCTGTTTTTT.